This TCR beta chain was obtained from a study of T-cell memory formation after mild COVID-19. A single record per CDR3 protein comes from TCRdb applying MiXCR to the 5' RACE reads. The sample has 540,000 or so distinct CDR3 sequences, about a fifth seen once. This CDR3 contains 16 residues. Trimming took off 3 bases at V and 0 bases at J, with 13 bases between the two ends. In germline, CDR1 is SEHNR, CDR2 FQNEAQ (reference sequence). The sample was PBMCs or a T cell subset sorted from them (not recorded which). The J gene is TRBJ2-3, the V gene TRBV7-9; D perhaps matches TRBD1 (6 bases). This TCR was sampled from an adult woman who had mild COVID-19 (a few samples of this study predate the infection). Cell type and time point are not known. The CDR3 nucleotides read TGTGCCAGCAGCTTCACCTCCGGACAGAGCACAGATACGCAGTATTTT. Protein product: CASSFTSGQSTDTQYF.